This TCR beta chain stems from a study of cytomegalovirus exposure and HLA in healthy donors. The wider study: Across a few hundred genotyped donors, over 70% landed in the Caucasian-associated ancestry cluster. Study-level findings and limits: The CMV antigen specificity of a few CMV-associated chains was confirmed through in vitro analysis.

This CDR3 region has 15 residues. Germline loops: CDR1 SEHNR, CDR2 FQNEAQ (reference sequence). The PCR had 60 Vbeta and 13 Jbeta primers. The repertoire was sequenced with immunoSEQ multiplex PCR; TCRdb's copy has only in-frame clones and lacks some. The sample carries 200,000 or so clones, approximately 87% recorded once. This clone appeared a single time. Antigen specificity is unknown. Germline is not matched at one junction end, which may reflect a read error. The material sequenced was PBMCs. This receptor was obtained from a young man in good health and CMV-seronegative. This chain connects TRBV7-9 to TRBJ2-5; D is perhaps TRBD1 (7 bases). CDR3 nucleotide sequence: TGTTCCAGCAGTTTAGTGCAGGGGGGAGGAGAGACCCAGTACTTC. Its translation: CSSSLVQGGGETQYF.